What follows describes a single TCR beta chain. This sample was taken from a study of blood T cells in healthy people across ages. Looked up from germline, CDR1 is SNHLY and CDR2 is FYNNEI. Trimming at V came to 5 bases and at J to 5 bases, leaving 5 bases not matched to a gene. CDR3 size: 16 residues. Combining a sample-barcoded 5' primer with a J-beta primer mix, a second PCR ran for 7 to 11 cycles. TCRdb processed the 5' RACE reads anew with MiXCR; each CDR3 protein has one entry. The sample records some 860,000 distinct CDR3 sequences, about 61% being singletons. The receptor's source is a man in his forties or fifties in good health. Specimen: blood. The chain links TRBV2 to TRBJ2-3, with 15 bases that match TRBD2. Written as DNA, the CDR3 is TGTGCCAGCAGTAATCCGGGACTAGCGGGAGGAGATACGCAGTATTTT. Residues: CASSNPGLAGGDTQYF.